What follows are 29 T cell receptor beta chains derived from one specimen sequenced in a study of OX40 agonist ivuxolimab in advanced cancers. The assay was immunoSEQ multiplex PCR, and TCRdb's table has in-frame clones only and misses some. The sample records under 85,000 clones, about 83% being singletons. The material sequenced was CD4+ or CD8+ T cells sorted from blood, taken in a trial of the OX40 agonist ivuxolimab. The receptors originated from an adult with an advanced solid tumor such as melanoma, head and neck, liver or kidney cancer.

The chain is built from TRBV6-6 and TRBJ1-2, with TRBD1 identical over 11 bases. Looked up from germline, CDR1 is MNHNY and CDR2 is SVGAGI (reference sequence). After removal of 0 bases from V and 4 bases from J, the junction contained 1 base not matched to a gene. There are 15 residues in the CDR3. The CDR3: CASSYSGTGGYGYTF. CDR3 coding DNA: TGTGCCAGCAGTTACTCAGGGACAGGGGGCTATGGCTACACCTTC.

CDR3 amino acids: CASSRSGLPENIQYF. The CDR3 coding sequence is TGTGCCAGTAGTAGATCCGGGCTCCCCGAAAACATTCAGTACTTC. This chain connects TRBV19 to TRBJ2-4; unclear D gene. The V gene's germline CDR1 is LNHDA and CDR2 SQIVND (reference sequence). V lost 4 bases to trimming and J lost 5 bases, with 15 bases between them. CDR3 length: 15 amino acids.

This clone was recorded a few times. The J gene is TRBJ1-5, the V gene TRBV11-2, with 8 bases identical to TRBD1. CDR1 is SGHAT and CDR2 is FQNNGV in the germline V gene. The CDR3 runs to 14 residues. V shed 5 bases and J 7 bases; nucleotides not matched to a gene: 7. The CDR3: CASSPNGQGQPQHF. The CDR3 bases are TGTGCCAGCAGCCCTAACGGACAGGGCCAGCCCCAGCATTTT.

The rearrangement links TRBV27 to TRBJ2-7; maybe TRBD1 (6 bases). The V gene's germline CDR1 is MNHEY and CDR2 SMNVEV (reference sequence). This CDR3 has 15 amino acids. The V end lost 6 bases, the J end lost 2 bases, and 17 bases lay between the germline ends. The chain's CDR3 is CASSPPGASAYEQYF. The CDR3 DNA is TGTGCCAGCAGCCCGCCAGGGGCCTCGGCCTACGAGCAGTACTTC.

The gene calls are TRBV2 and TRBJ2-6, with 10 bases lining up with TRBD1. The V gene end was trimmed by 9 bases and the J gene end by 3 bases; junction bases not matched to a gene: 2. Germline values: CDR1 SNHLY, CDR2 FYNNEI. The length of the CDR3 is 14 residues. This CDR3 is CARDRGSGANVLTF. The CDR3 region has the DNA TGTGCCAGGGACAGGGGGAGTGGGGCCAACGTCCTGACTTTC.

The CDR3 sequence is CASSLGQPNTEAFF. The CDR3 DNA sequence: TGCGCCAGCAGCTTAGGACAGCCGAACACTGAAGCTTTCTTT. This chain links TRBV5-1 with TRBJ1-1; perhaps TRBD1 as D (6 bases). Trimming shortened V by 2 bases and J by 1 base, and 9 bases separated the two germline ends. The germline V gene encodes CDR1 SGHRS and CDR2 YFSETQ. This CDR3 has 14 amino acids.

This clone has a single count. The chain has TRBV7-3 and TRBJ2-3, with 8 nucleotides matching TRBD1. The CDR3 has 14 residues. Germline CDR1 SGHTA, CDR2 FQGTGA. Trimming cost V 5 bases and J 4 bases; bases outside gene matches: 5. CDR3 amino acids: CASSHDRGADTQYF. CDR3 coding DNA: TGTGCCAGCAGCCACGACAGGGGCGCAGATACGCAGTATTTT. The full variable domain, rest sourced from reference TRBV7-3 and TRBJ2-3, is GAGVSQTPSNKVTEKGKYVELRCDPISGHTALYWYRQSLGQGPEFLIYFQGTGAADDSGLPNDRFFAVRPEGSVSTLKIQRTERGDSAVYLCASSHDRGADTQYFGPGTRLTVL.

V usage is TRBV25-1 and J usage is TRBJ1-2; no clear D. This CDR3 region has 12 residues. Germline CDR1 and CDR2: MGHDK and SYGVNS. The V gene lost 2 bases and the J gene lost 8 bases, with 9 bases spanning the gap. The CDR3 loop is CASSETRTGYTF. The CDR3 DNA reads TGTGCCAGCAGTGAAACCAGGACGGGCTACACCTTC.

The chain employs TRBV5-1 and TRBJ1-6; no clear D. Per germline, CDR1 SGHRS and CDR2 YFSETQ. V shed 0 bases and J shed 3 bases, with 7 bases lying between them. CDR3 length: 15 residues. The CDR3 DNA follows: TGCGCCAGCAGCTTGGTAGGGTTCTATAATTCACCCCTCCACTTT. Protein sequence: CASSLVGFYNSPLHF.

This sequence joins TRBV29-1 and TRBJ2-1; D is ambiguous. CDR3 size: 11 residues. Germline V CDR1 and CDR2: SQVTM, ANQGSEA. With 6 bases removed from V and 8 bases from J, the gap between germline ends came to 11 bases. The CDR3 spells CSVKALDEQFF. The CDR3, as DNA: TGCAGCGTAAAGGCCTTGGATGAGCAGTTCTTC.

The chain is built from TRBV7-6 and TRBJ1-5; TRBD1 matches 8 bases. V gave up 2 bases and J gave up 5 bases; unmatched junction bases: 14. Germline CDR1 and CDR2: SGHVS and FNYEAQ. The CDR3 is 18 amino acids. The CDR3 DNA reads as TGTGCCAGCAGCTTATTAGGACAGGGAGTCCCTGGGGATCAGCCCCAGCATTTT. As protein: CASSLLGQGVPGDQPQHF. Variable domain in full (rest from reference TRBV7-6 and TRBJ1-5): GAGVSQSPRYKVTKRGQDVALRCDPISGHVSLYWYRQALGQGPEFLTYFNYEAQQDKSGLPNDRFSAERPEGSISTLTIQRTEQRDSAMYRCASSLLGQGVPGDQPQHFGDGTRLSIL.

The chain is built from TRBV7-2 and TRBJ2-2; D is uncertain. The germline gives CDR1 SGHTA, CDR2 FQGNSA. The V end was cut by 1 base, the J end by 8 bases, with 14 bases between. The CDR3 is 15 residues long. CDR3 region: CASSLGWLDQGELFF. The CDR3 DNA reads as TGTGCCAGCAGCTTAGGGTGGCTGGATCAAGGGGAGCTGTTTTTT.

The chain employs TRBV6-5 and TRBJ2-7; tentatively, D is TRBD1 (5 bases). CDR1 is MNHEY, CDR2 SVGAGI, per germline. The V end was cut by 4 bases, the J end by 1 base, with 17 bases between. The CDR3 runs 16 residues. In DNA form, the CDR3 reads TGTGCCAGCAGTTTGTCCAGGCCAGGGTGGTCCTACGAGCAGTACTTC. Its translation is CASSLSRPGWSYEQYF.

V is TRBV5-1 and J is TRBJ2-5, with unresolved D. This CDR3 has 13 residues. In germline, CDR1 is SGHRS, CDR2 YFSETQ. The V gene lost 6 bases and the J gene lost 4 bases, with 13 bases spanning the gap. CDR3 coding DNA: TGCGCCAGCACCGTCTCGGTCGGAGAGACCCAGTACTTC. It codes for CASTVSVGETQYF.

The CDR3 loop reads CASSHSTSGVLYEQYF. The CDR3 DNA sequence: TGCGCCAGCAGCCATTCGACTAGCGGGGTACTATACGAGCAGTACTTC. The gene calls are TRBV4-1 and TRBJ2-7; TRBD2 agrees at 11 bases. Germline-derived CDR1 and CDR2 are MGHRA and YSYEKL. The CDR3 is made up of 16 amino acids. The junction had 8 bases not matched to a gene; V was cut back by 3 bases and J by 4 bases.

CDR3 bases: TGTGCCAGCAGTTTCGGGGGTCTGGACACTGAAGCTTTCTTT. This translates into CASSFGGLDTEAFF. This rearrangement joins TRBV6-6 to TRBJ1-1; the D gene is possibly TRBD1 (5 bases). V shed 4 bases and J shed 3 bases, with 12 bases lying between them. The CDR3 totals 14 residues. Germline V gives CDR1 MNHNY, CDR2 SVGAGI (reference sequence).

The rearrangement uses TRBV4-1 and TRBJ2-3; possibly TRBD1 or TRBD2 for D (5 bases each). The V end was cut by 0 bases, the J end by 4 bases, with 17 bases between. CDR1 and CDR2 (germline): MGHRA, YSYEKL. The CDR3 has 17 residues. The CDR3 DNA follows: TGCGCCAGCAGCCAAGAAAGGCTCCTGGGGACGGCAGATACGCAGTATTTT. Translated, it gives CASSQERLLGTADTQYF.

The V gene is TRBV5-1, the J gene TRBJ2-5; 10 bases agree with TRBD1. CDR1 and CDR2 (germline): SGHRS, YFSETQ. After removal of 4 bases from V and 1 base from J, the junction contained 4 bases not matched to a gene. The CDR3 has 15 residues. In DNA form, the CDR3 reads TGCGCCAGCAGCGAGGGACAGGGGCCCCAAGAGACCCAGTACTTC. Translated, it gives CASSEGQGPQETQYF.

This sequence joins TRBV6-5 and TRBJ2-1, with 7 bases fitting TRBD1. Per germline, CDR1 MNHEY and CDR2 SVGAGI. This CDR3 has 15 amino acids. The V segment lost 6 bases and the J segment 0 bases; nucleotides outside the gene matches: 5. Written as DNA, the CDR3 is TGTGCCAGCAGAGCACAGGGGAGCTCCTACAATGAGCAGTTCTTC. Its protein product is CASRAQGSSYNEQFF.

V usage is TRBV27 and J usage is TRBJ2-7, with 10 bases that match TRBD1. The CDR3 consists of 14 residues. Germline values: CDR1 MNHEY, CDR2 SMNVEV (reference sequence). After removal of 6 bases from V and 4 bases from J, the junction contained 6 bases not matched to a gene. CDR3 residues: CASRSPGQGYEQYF. CDR3 in DNA: TGTGCCAGCAGGTCCCCGGGACAGGGGTACGAGCAGTACTTC.

The chain joins TRBV4-1 to TRBJ1-3; D may be TRBD1 (5 bases). The V and J ends lost 0 bases and 8 bases respectively, with 17 bases between them. The CDR3 covers 16 residues. CDR1 MGHRA and CDR2 YSYEKL come from the germline V gene. CDR3 sequence: CASSQDPGRASDTIYF. For the CDR3, the DNA is TGCGCCAGCAGCCAAGATCCGGGCAGGGCATCGGACACCATATATTTT.

This chain links TRBV18 with TRBJ1-4; D is uncertain. The CDR3 spans 14 residues. V was cut by 5 bases and J by 6 bases, with 13 bases left in between. The germline V gene has CDR1 KGHSH and CDR2 LQKENI. The CDR3, as DNA: TGTGCCAGCTCATCCGGATTGAATGATGAAAAACTGTTTTTT. Translation gives CASSSGLNDEKLFF.

The chain employs TRBV2 and TRBJ1-3; 7 bases align to TRBD1. Germline loops: CDR1 SNHLY, CDR2 FYNNEI. J lost 2 bases, V lost 6 bases, and 1 base had no gene match. The CDR3 spans 13 residues. The CDR3 sequence is CASRDRAGNTIYF. In nucleotides, the CDR3 is TGTGCCAGCAGAGACAGGGCTGGAAACACCATATATTTT.

In this sample, this clone turned up once. The chain recombines TRBV27 with TRBJ1-2, with D perhaps TRBD1 (5 bases). CDR3 length: 18 amino acids. Trimming took off 0 bases at V and 2 bases at J, with 19 bases between the two ends. The germline V gene encodes CDR1 MNHEY and CDR2 SMNVEV (reference sequence). CDR3 sequence: CASSLSGGSLGRNYGYTF. CDR3 in DNA: TGTGCCAGCAGTTTATCGGGGGGAAGTCTGGGACGAAACTATGGCTACACCTTC.

This chain links TRBV20-1 with TRBJ1-2; 7 nucleotides align to TRBD1. CDR3 length: 11 residues. Germline CDR1 is DFQATT and CDR2 is SNEGSKA (reference sequence). With V trimmed by 4 bases and J by 7 bases, 3 bases remained unmatched. The CDR3 nucleotides are TGCAGTGCTACTGACAGGGCTGGCTACACCTTC. Translating it yields CSATDRAGYTF.

The chain employs TRBV7-2 and TRBJ1-5; a weak D match, TRBD1 (6 bases). The CDR3 totals 15 residues. V was shortened by 6 bases and J by 4 bases, with 16 bases between the two germline ends. Germline CDR1 and CDR2: SGHTA and FQGNSA. DNA for the CDR3: TGTGCCAGCAGTTTTACAACAGGGTTGAATCAGCCCCAGCATTTT. This gives the protein CASSFTTGLNQPQHF.

CDR3 DNA: TGTGCCAGCAGCCGGTCTAGCGACACCTACAATGAGCAGTTCTTC. This codes for CASSRSSDTYNEQFF. This chain connects TRBV4-2 to TRBJ2-1; D perhaps matches TRBD2 (6 bases). Germline CDR1 reads LGHNA; CDR2 reads YNFKEQ. The CDR3 is 15 amino acids. V shed 4 bases and J shed 2 bases, with 12 bases lying between them.

The chain uses TRBV4-3 and TRBJ2-3; D might be TRBD1 (5 bases). Trimming cost V 1 base and J 7 bases, with 15 bases left between them. Germline V gene sequence: CDR1 LGHNA, CDR2 YSLEER. The CDR3 runs to 15 residues. In DNA, the CDR3 is TGCGCCAGCAGCCAAGGTTGGGGCACCTCTTATACGCAGTATTTT. Its translation is CASSQGWGTSYTQYF.

J is TRBJ1-1 and V is TRBV7-9; tentatively, D is TRBD1 (6 bases). The CDR3 is 12 amino acids. Germline V gives CDR1 SEHNR, CDR2 FQNEAQ (reference sequence). With 5 bases removed from V and 8 bases from J, the gap between germline ends came to 12 bases. CDR3 residues: CASSGGGTEAFF. CDR3 bases: TGTGCCAGCAGCGGCGGGGGGACAGAAGCTTTCTTT.